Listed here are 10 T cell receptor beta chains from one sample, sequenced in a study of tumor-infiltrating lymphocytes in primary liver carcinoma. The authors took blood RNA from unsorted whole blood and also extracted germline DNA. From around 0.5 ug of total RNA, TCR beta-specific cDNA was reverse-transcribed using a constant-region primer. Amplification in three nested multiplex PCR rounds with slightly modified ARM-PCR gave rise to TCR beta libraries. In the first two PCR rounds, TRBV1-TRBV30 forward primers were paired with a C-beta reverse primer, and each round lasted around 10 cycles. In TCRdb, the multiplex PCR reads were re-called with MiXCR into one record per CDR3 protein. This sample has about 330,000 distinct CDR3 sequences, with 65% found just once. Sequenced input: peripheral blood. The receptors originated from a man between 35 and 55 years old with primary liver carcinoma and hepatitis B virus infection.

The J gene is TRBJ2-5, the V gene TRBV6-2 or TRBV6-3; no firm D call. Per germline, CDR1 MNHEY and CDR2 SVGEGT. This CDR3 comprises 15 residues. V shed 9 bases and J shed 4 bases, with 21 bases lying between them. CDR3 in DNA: TGTGCCAGTTCCCCAGTAAGGGTTCGGGCAGAGACCCAGTACTTC. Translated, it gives CASSPVRVRAETQYF.

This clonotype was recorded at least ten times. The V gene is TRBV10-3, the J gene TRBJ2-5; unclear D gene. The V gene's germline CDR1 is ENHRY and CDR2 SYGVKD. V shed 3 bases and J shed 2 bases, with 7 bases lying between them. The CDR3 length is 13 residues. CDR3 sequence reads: CAISDAEQETQYF. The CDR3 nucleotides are TGTGCCATCAGTGATGCAGAGCAAGAGACCCAGTACTTC.

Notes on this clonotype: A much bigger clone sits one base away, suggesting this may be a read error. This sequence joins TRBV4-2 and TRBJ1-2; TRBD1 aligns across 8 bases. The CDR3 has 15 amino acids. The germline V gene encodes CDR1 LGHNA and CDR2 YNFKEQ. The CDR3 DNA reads TGTGCCAACAGCCAAGATCTCAGGACAGGGTTTGGCTACACCTTC. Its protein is CANSQDLRTGFGYTF.

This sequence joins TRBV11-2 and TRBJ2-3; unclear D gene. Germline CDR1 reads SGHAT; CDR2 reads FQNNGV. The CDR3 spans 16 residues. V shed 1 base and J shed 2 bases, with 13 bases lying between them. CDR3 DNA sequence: TGTGCCAGCAGCTTAGTGATTGGGATTAACACAGATACGCAGTATTTT. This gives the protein CASSLVIGINTDTQYF.

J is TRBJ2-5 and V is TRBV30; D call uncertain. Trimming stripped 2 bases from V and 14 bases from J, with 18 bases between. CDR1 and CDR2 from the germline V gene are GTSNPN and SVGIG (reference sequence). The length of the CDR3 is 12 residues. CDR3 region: CAWSSTRPAHYF. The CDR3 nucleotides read TGTGCCTGGAGTTCAACCCGGCCGGCACACTACTTC.

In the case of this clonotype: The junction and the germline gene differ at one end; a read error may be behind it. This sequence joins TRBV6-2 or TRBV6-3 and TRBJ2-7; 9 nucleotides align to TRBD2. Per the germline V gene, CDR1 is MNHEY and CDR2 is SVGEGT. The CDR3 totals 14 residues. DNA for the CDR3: TGTGCCAACAGTTACAGACTAGCGGTCGCCGAGCAGTACTTC. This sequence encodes CANSYRLAVAEQYF.

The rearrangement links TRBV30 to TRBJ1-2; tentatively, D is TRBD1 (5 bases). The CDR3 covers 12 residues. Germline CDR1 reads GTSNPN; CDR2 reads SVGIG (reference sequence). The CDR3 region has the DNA TGTGGAATCGGGGCAGTAAGTGATGGCTACACCTTC. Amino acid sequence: CGIGAVSDGYTF.

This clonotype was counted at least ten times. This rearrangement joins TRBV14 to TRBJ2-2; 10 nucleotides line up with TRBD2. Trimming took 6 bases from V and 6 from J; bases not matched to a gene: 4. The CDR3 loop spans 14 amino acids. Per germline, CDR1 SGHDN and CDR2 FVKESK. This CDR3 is CASSLLAGAGELFF. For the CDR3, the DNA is TGTGCCAGCAGTTTGCTAGCGGGAGCCGGGGAGCTGTTTTTT.

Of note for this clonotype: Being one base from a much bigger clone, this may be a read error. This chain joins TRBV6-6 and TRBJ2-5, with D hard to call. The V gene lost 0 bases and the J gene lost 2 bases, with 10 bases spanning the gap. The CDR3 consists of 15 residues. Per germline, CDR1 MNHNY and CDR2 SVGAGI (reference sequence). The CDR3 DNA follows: TGTGCCAGCAGTTACTCGCGGATCAGTCAAGAGACCCAGTACTTC. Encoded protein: CASSYSRISQETQYF.

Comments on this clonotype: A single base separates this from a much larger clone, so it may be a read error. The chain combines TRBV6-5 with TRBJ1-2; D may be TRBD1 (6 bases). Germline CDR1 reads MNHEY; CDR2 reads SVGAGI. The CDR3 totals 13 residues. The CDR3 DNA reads TGTGCCAGCAGTTTCATACAGGGTTTCGGCTGCACCTTC. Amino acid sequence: CASSFIQGFGCTF.